The clone carrying this TCR beta chain was counted at least ten times. Its specificity is not known. TCRdb reanalysed the reads using MiXCR and keeps one entry per CDR3 protein. The sample shows some 180,000 distinct CDR3 sequences, 8% to 10% of them seen only once. These data originate in a study of T cell repertoires in cytomegalovirus infection. As for the study in general: Public TCR beta signatures marked donors with CMV infection and the matching HLA. Study observations and caveats: Frequencies of public TCR beta families were cumulated, and this identified carriers of CMV plus the relevant HLA. In two of eight donors, the top clonotype was HLA-C-restricted CMV-specific.

CDR3 size: 15 residues. V was cut by 8 bases and J by 0 bases, with 17 bases left in between. The V gene's germline CDR1 is SQVTM and CDR2 ANQGSEA. This TCR was recovered from a human donor in good health (CMV status not recorded). Some clones in this sample may be carry-over from other donors' samples. The sequenced sample consisted of PBMCs. The chain is built from TRBV29-1 and TRBJ2-4; D is unresolved. CDR3 sequence: CSPACISLAKNIQYF. In DNA, the CDR3 is TGCAGCCCAGCATGCATTAGTCTAGCCAAAAACATTCAGTACTTC.